Shown below are 19 T cell receptor beta chains from a single sample sequenced in a study of healthy donors' naive CD4 and CD8 T cells. Starting from roughly 0.45 ug of total RNA, TCR libraries were made with linear amplification. Each CDR3 protein gets one entry after TCRdb re-called the reads with MiXCR. Of 150,000 to 200,000 distinct CDR3 sequences listed, nearly 75% are singletons. The source material was naive CD4+ and CD8+ T cells sorted from blood, pooled from several donors. The receptors stem from a pool of human donors in good health; the sample pools cells from several healthy donors.

The V call is TRBV29-1, the J call TRBJ2-3; 9 nucleotides align to TRBD2. The CDR3 is 15 amino acids. Germline CDR1 is SQVTM and CDR2 is ANQGSEA. Trimming at V came to 3 bases and at J to 7 bases, leaving 11 bases not matched to a gene. CDR3 bases: TGCAGCGTTGAGGGCACTATAGCGGGAGCGAATACGCAGTATTTT. Translated, it gives CSVEGTIAGANTQYF.

The chain employs TRBV29-1 and TRBJ2-2; possibly TRBD2 for D (6 bases). V was shortened by 4 bases and J by 0 bases, with 12 bases between the two germline ends. From germline, CDR1 is SQVTM and CDR2 ANQGSEA. This CDR3 is 15 amino acids long. DNA for the CDR3: TGCAGCGTTGCAGGAGGGGCTGCGAACACCGGGGAGCTGTTTTTT. Residues: CSVAGGAANTGELFF.

V and J are TRBV29-1 and TRBJ1-2; no firm D call. CDR1 is SQVTM, CDR2 ANQGSEA, per germline. Trimming pared 6 bases from V and 8 bases from J, leaving 13 bases between. CDR3 length: 11 residues. The CDR3 DNA is TGCAGCGTCGAATCGGGTGAAGGCTACACCTTC. Protein product: CSVESGEGYTF.

The rearrangement uses TRBV30 and TRBJ2-1; TRBD1 aligns across 8 bases. Unmatched junction bases numbered 8, after V lost 2 bases and J lost 2 bases. The CDR3 has 16 residues. The germline V gene encodes CDR1 GTSNPN and CDR2 SVGIG (reference sequence). In DNA form, the CDR3 reads TGTGCCTGGAGTTCTACGGACAGGGACACCTACAATGAGCAGTTCTTC. Translated: CAWSSTDRDTYNEQFF.

The CDR3 spells CASTMGTGRVMNTEAFF. The CDR3 DNA follows: TGTGCCAGTACCATGGGGACAGGGCGGGTGATGAACACTGAAGCTTTCTTT. This chain links TRBV19 with TRBJ1-1, with TRBD1 matching 9 bases. From germline, CDR1 is LNHDA and CDR2 SQIVND (reference sequence). V lost 7 bases to trimming and J lost 0 bases; unmatched junction nucleotides: 12. The CDR3 is 17 amino acids.

There are many counts of this clonotype. The CDR3: CASSLGGTGPYNEQFF. The CDR3 DNA follows: TGTGCCAGCAGCTTAGGAGGGACAGGGCCTTACAATGAGCAGTTCTTC. The J gene is TRBJ2-1, the V gene TRBV13; 9 nucleotides agree with TRBD1. CDR3 size: 16 residues. V shed 0 bases and J 4 bases; nucleotides not matched to a gene: 4. Germline loops: CDR1 PRHDT, CDR2 FYEKMQ (reference sequence). The variable domain in full, completed from reference TRBV13 and TRBJ2-1, reads AAGVIQSPRHLIKEKRETATLKCYPIPRHDTVYWYQQGPGQDPQFLISFYEKMQSDKGSIPDRFSAQQFSDYHSELNMSSLELGDSALYFCASSLGGTGPYNEQFFGPGTRLTVL.

V usage is TRBV29-1 and J usage is TRBJ2-5, with D perhaps TRBD1 (6 bases). V lost 2 bases and J lost 3, with 16 bases in between. The CDR3 is 15 amino acids. CDR1 is SQVTM and CDR2 is ANQGSEA in the germline V gene. The CDR3 region is CSVEPQGLGEETQYF. DNA for the CDR3: TGCAGCGTTGAACCCCAGGGGCTCGGGGAAGAGACCCAGTACTTC.

V usage is TRBV27 and J usage is TRBJ2-3, with D perhaps TRBD1 (6 bases). The germline gives CDR1 MNHEY, CDR2 SMNVEV (reference sequence). V shed 4 bases and J shed 3 bases, with 11 bases lying between them. The length of the CDR3 is 14 residues. This CDR3 reads CASSSADRTDTQYF. In nucleotides, the CDR3 is TGTGCCAGCAGTTCCGCTGACAGGACAGATACGCAGTATTTT.

The V gene is TRBV6-5, the J gene TRBJ2-7; D is ambiguous. Per the germline V gene, CDR1 is MNHEY and CDR2 is SVGAGI. Trimming took 7 bases from V and 6 from J, leaving 10 bases between them. The CDR3 covers 11 residues. CDR3 in amino acids: CASTSASEQYF. CDR3 DNA sequence: TGTGCCAGCACATCGGCGTCCGAGCAGTACTTC.

V gene TRBV20-1 combines with J gene TRBJ2-1; TRBD2 is a possible D gene (6 bases). The CDR3 spans 13 residues. Germline V CDR1 and CDR2: DFQATT, SNEGSKA (reference sequence). Deletions cut 2 bases from V and 6 bases from J, with 11 bases between. The CDR3 loop is CSARPTSRNEQFF. CDR3 bases: TGCAGTGCTAGACCCACTAGCCGCAATGAGCAGTTCTTC.

CDR3 bases: TGTGCCATCGGGGGGACAGGGGCCCGGGAGCTGTTTTTT. Its translation is CAIGGTGARELFF. The chain combines TRBV10-3 with TRBJ2-2; 10 bases map to TRBD1. CDR1 and CDR2 (germline): ENHRY, SYGVKD. This CDR3 has 13 residues. Germline trimming cut 8 bases from V and 9 bases from J; bases unmatched to any gene: 6.

In its sample, this clonotype was seen once. The junction does not match germline at one end; this may be a read error. The rearrangement joins TRBV19 to TRBJ1-2; 9 bases fit TRBD1. CDR1 is LNHDA, CDR2 SQIVND, per germline (reference sequence). The CDR3 sequence is 16 residues long. The CDR3 sequence: CASSLGQGLWSYSYTF. The CDR3 DNA is TGTGCCAGTAGTCTGGGACAGGGCCTATGGAGCTATAGCTACACCTTC.

The sample holds a few counts of this clonotype. CDR3 DNA sequence: TGTGCCAGCAGCACCCCGTTAGCTAGCGGACGCACAGATACGCAGTATTTT. Amino acid sequence: CASSTPLASGRTDTQYF. The V gene is TRBV21-1, the J gene TRBJ2-3; the D call of TRBD2 is as the table states it, not checked on the DNA. TRBV21-1 counts as a pseudogene. This CDR3 has 17 amino acids.

This clonotype turned up a few times. The chain is built from TRBV29-1 and TRBJ1-3; 9 positions agree with TRBD1. V shed 6 bases, J shed 0 bases, and the junction held 9 bases outside the gene matches. The CDR3 covers 16 residues. Germline CDR1 is SQVTM and CDR2 is ANQGSEA. This CDR3 reads CSVDTSDRGSGNTIYF. CDR3 nucleotide sequence: TGCAGCGTCGACACATCGGACAGGGGCTCTGGAAACACCATATATTTT.

V and J are TRBV5-4 and TRBJ2-7, with D uncertain. The germline V and J ends were trimmed by 0 bases and 3 bases, with 7 bases remaining between them. Germline V lookup: CDR1 SGHNT, CDR2 YYREEE (reference sequence). The CDR3 loop spans 13 amino acids. CDR3: CASSLGRDYEQYV. The DNA for the CDR3 is TGTGCCAGCAGCTTGGGAAGAGACTACGAGCAGTACGTC.

In the case of this clonotype: Sequence at one end of the junction differs from germline and may be a read error. The V gene is TRBV19, the J gene TRBJ2-1; 15 nucleotides match TRBD2. This CDR3 contains 16 residues. Germline V CDR1 and CDR2: LNHDA, SQIVND (reference sequence). The CDR3 reads CASSIVGLAGGNEQFF. The CDR3 coding sequence is TGTGCCAGTAGTATAGTGGGACTAGCGGGAGGCAATGAGCAGTTCTTT.

The chain combines TRBV29-1 with TRBJ1-2; no reliable D call. CDR1 and CDR2 (germline): SQVTM, ANQGSEA. Trimming cost V 3 bases and J 3 bases, with 17 bases left between them. The CDR3 is 15 residues long. CDR3 protein: CSVEGAATGDYGYTF. For the CDR3, the DNA is TGCAGCGTTGAGGGAGCGGCTACCGGGGACTATGGCTACACCTTC.

The CDR3 DNA is TGCGCCAGCAGCGCGGAGGGGAGGGCGGATTACCAAGAGACCCAGTACTTC. The encoded protein is CASSAEGRADYQETQYF. The chain is built from TRBV5-1 and TRBJ2-5; 7 bases agree with TRBD2. The V segment lost 4 bases and the J segment 0 bases; nucleotides outside the gene matches: 12. Per the germline V gene, CDR1 is SGHRS and CDR2 is YFSETQ. The CDR3 has 17 residues. The variable domain in full, with the rest retrieved from reference TRBV5-1 and TRBJ2-5, is KAGVTQTPRYLIKTRGQQVTLSCSPISGHRSVSWYQQTPGQGLQFLFEYFSETQRNKGNFPGRFSGRQFSNSRSEMNVSTLELGDSALYLCASSAEGRADYQETQYFGPGTRLLVL.

The chain couples TRBV29-1 to TRBJ2-5; D remains ambiguous. This CDR3 is 14 amino acids long. Germline loops: CDR1 SQVTM, CDR2 ANQGSEA. V lost 0 bases and J 2 bases, leaving 10 bases between the germline ends. The CDR3 DNA reads as TGCAGCGTTGAAGAGGCGGCCTATCAAGAGACCCAGTACTTC. Encoded protein: CSVEEAAYQETQYF. Looking up the rest from reference TRBV29-1 and TRBJ2-5 gives the full variable domain: SAVISQKPSRDICQRGTSLTIQCQVDSQVTMMFWYRQQPGQSLTLIATANQGSEATYESGFVIDKFPISRPNLTFSTLTVSNMSPEDSSIYLCSVEEAAYQETQYFGPGTRLLVL.